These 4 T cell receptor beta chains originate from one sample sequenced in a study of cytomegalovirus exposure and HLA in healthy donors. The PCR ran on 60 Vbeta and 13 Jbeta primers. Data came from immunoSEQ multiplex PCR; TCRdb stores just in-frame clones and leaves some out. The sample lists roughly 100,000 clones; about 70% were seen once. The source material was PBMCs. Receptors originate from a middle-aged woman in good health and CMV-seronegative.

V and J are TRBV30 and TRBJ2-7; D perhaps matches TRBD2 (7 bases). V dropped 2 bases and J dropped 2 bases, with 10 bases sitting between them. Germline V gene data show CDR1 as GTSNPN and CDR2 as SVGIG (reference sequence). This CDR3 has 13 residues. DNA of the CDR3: TGTGCCTGGAGTTGGGGGGGCACCTACGAGCAGTACTTC. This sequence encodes CAWSWGGTYEQYF.

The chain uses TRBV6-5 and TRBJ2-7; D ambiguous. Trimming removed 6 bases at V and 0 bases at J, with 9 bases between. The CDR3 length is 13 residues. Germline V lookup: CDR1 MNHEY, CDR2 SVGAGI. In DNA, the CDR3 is TGTGCCAGCAGGGCCGCAGGCTCCTACGAGCAGTACTTC. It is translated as CASRAAGSYEQYF.

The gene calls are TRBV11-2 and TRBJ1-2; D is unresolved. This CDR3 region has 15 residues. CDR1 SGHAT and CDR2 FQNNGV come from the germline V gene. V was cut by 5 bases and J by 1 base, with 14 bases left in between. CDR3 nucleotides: TGTGCCAGCAGCCGGGTGGTGAATCATAACTATGGCTACACCTTC. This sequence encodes CASSRVVNHNYGYTF.

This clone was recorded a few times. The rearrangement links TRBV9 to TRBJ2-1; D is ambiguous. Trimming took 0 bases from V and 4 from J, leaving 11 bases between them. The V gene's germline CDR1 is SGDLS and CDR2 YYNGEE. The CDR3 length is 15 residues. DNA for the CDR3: TGTGCCAGCAGCGTAGAGGAGATTCCGTACAATGAGCAGTTCTTC. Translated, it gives CASSVEEIPYNEQFF. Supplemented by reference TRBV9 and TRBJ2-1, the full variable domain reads DSGVTQTPKHLITATGQRVTLRCSPRSGDLSVYWYQQSLDQGLQFLIQYYNGEERAKGNILERFSAQQFPDLHSELNLSSLELGDSALYFCASSVEEIPYNEQFFGPGTRLTVL.